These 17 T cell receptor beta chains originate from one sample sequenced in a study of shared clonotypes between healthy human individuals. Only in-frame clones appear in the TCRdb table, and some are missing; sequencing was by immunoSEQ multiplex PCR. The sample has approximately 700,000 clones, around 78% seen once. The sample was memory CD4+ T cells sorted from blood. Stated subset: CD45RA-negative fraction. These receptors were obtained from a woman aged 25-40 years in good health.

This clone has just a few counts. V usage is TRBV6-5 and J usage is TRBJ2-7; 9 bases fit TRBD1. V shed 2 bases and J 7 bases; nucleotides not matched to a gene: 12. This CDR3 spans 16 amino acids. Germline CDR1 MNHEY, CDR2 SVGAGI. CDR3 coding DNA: TGTGCCAGCAGTTACCTCACAGGGGGCGAGGGGCGGGAGCAGTACTTC. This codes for CASSYLTGGEGREQYF.

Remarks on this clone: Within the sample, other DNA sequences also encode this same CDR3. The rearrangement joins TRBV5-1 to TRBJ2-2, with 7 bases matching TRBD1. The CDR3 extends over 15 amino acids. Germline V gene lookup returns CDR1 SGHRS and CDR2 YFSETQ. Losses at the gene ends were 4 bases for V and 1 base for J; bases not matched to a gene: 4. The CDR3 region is CASSRGTENTGELFF. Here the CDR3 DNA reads TGCGCCAGCAGCCGAGGGACAGAGAACACCGGGGAGCTGTTTTTT.

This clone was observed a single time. This chain's CDR3 is CASSPRTGDYGYTF. In nucleotides, the CDR3 is TGCGCCAGCAGCCCCAGGACAGGGGACTATGGCTACACCTTC. This chain uses TRBV4-1 with TRBJ1-2; 9 bases are shared with TRBD1. Trimming took 4 bases from V and 3 from J; bases not matched to a gene: 3. CDR3 length: 14 amino acids. CDR1 is MGHRA and CDR2 is YSYEKL in the germline V gene.

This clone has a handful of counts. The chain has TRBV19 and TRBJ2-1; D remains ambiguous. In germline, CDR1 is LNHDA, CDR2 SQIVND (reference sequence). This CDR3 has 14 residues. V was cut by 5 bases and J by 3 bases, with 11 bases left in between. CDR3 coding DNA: TGTGCCAGTAGTCCTGAAGGAATCTACAATGAGCAGTTCTTC. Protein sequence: CASSPEGIYNEQFF. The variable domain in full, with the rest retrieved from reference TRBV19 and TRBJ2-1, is DGGITQSPKYLFRKEGQNVTLSCEQNLNHDAMYWYRQDPGQGLRLIYYSQIVNDFQKGDIAEGYSVSREKKESFPLTVTSAQKNPTAFYLCASSPEGIYNEQFFGPGTRLTVL.

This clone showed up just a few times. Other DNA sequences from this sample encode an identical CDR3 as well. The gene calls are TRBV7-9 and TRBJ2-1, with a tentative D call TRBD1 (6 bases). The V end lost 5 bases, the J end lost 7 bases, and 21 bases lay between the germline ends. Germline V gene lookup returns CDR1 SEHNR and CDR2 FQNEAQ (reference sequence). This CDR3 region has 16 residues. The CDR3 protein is CASSAFGGGRGNEQFF. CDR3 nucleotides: TGTGCCAGCAGCGCCTTTGGGGGCGGTAGAGGTAATGAGCAGTTCTTC. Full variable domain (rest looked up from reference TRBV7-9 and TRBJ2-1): DTGVSQNPRHKITKRGQNVTFRCDPISEHNRLYWYRQTLGQGPEFLTYFQNEAQLEKSRLLSDRFSAERPKGSFSTLEIQRTEQGDSAMYLCASSAFGGGRGNEQFFGPGTRLTVL.

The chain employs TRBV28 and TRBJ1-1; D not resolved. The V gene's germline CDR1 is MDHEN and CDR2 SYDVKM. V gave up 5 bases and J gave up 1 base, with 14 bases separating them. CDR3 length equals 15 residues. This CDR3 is CASSPEKFANTEAFF. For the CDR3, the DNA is TGTGCCAGCAGTCCCGAGAAATTCGCGAACACTGAAGCTTTCTTT.

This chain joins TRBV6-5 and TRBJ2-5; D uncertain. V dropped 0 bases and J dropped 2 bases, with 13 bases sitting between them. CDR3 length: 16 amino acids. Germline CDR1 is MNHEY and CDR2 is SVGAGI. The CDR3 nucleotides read TGTGCCAGCAGTTACTCGGCAGCTCACTCTCAAGAGACCCAGTACTTC. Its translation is CASSYSAAHSQETQYF.

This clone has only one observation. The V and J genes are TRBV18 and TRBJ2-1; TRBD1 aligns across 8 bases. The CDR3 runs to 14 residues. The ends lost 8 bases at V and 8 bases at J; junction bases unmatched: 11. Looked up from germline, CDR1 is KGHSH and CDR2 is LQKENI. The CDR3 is CASAKGPGGYEQFF. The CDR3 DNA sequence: TGTGCCAGCGCCAAAGGCCCAGGGGGCTATGAGCAGTTCTTC.

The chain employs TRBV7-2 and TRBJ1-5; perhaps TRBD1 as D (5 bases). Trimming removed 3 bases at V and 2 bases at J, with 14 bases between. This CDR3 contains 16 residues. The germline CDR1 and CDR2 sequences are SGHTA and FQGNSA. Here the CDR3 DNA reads TGTGCCAGCAGCTTCTGGGGGGATCCGGGCAATCAGCCCCAGCATTTT. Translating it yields CASSFWGDPGNQPQHF.

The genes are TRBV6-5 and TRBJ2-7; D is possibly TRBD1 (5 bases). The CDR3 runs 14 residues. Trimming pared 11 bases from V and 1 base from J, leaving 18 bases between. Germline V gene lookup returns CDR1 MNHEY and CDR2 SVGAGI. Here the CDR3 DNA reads TGTGCCCCCAGTCAGGGTAAGAAGTCCTACGAGCAGTACTTC. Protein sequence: CAPSQGKKSYEQYF.

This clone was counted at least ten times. CDR3 coding DNA: TGTGCCAGTAGTATTAGGGGGACAGGGTCTTTCGACGAGCAGTACTTC. Translation gives CASSIRGTGSFDEQYF. The chain joins TRBV19 to TRBJ2-7; 9 bases are shared with TRBD1. CDR1 is LNHDA, CDR2 SQIVND, per germline (reference sequence). J was trimmed by 5 bases and V by 3 bases; bases with no gene match: 11. There are 16 residues in the CDR3.

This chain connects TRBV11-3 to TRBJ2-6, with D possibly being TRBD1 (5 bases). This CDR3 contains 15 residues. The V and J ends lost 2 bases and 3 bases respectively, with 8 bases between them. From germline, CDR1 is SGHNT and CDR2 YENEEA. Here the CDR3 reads CASSLSGNGANVLTF. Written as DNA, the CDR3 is TGTGCCAGCAGCTTATCAGGGAATGGGGCCAACGTCCTGACTTTC.

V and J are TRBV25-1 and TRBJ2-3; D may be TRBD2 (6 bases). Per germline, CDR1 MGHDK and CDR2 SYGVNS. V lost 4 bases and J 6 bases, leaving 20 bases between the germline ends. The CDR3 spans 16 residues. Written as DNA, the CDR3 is TGTGCCAGCAGTGCGCGGGCTAGCGAGACTGTCGATACGCAGTATTTT. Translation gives CASSARASETVDTQYF.

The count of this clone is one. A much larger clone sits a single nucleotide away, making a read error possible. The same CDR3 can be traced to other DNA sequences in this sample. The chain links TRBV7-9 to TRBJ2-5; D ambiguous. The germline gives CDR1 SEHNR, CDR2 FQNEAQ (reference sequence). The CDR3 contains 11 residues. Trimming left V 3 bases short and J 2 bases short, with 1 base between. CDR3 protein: CASSLQETQYF. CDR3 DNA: TGTGCCAGCAGCTTGCAAGAGACCCAGTACTTC.

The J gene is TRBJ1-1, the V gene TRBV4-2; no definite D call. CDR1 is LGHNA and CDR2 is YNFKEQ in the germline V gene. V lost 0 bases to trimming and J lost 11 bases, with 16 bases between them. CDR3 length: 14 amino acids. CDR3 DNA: TGTGCCAGCAGCCAAGATAATTCGAAGCGTTTGGCTTTCTTT. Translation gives CASSQDNSKRLAFF.

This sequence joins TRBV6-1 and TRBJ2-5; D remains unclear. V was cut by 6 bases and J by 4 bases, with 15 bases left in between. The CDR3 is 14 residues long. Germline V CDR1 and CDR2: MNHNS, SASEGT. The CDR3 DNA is TGTGCCAGCAGCCGCACTGTGCAGTCAGAGACCCAGTACTTC. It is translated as CASSRTVQSETQYF.

DNA for the CDR3: TGTGCCAGCAGTCCTGAGTCGGACCTAGCCAAAAACATTCAGTACTTC. It yields the protein CASSPESDLAKNIQYF. The genes are TRBV25-1 and TRBJ2-4, with D uncertain. The CDR3 extends over 16 amino acids. Per the germline V gene, CDR1 is MGHDK and CDR2 is SYGVNS. The V and J ends lost 5 bases and 0 bases respectively, with 14 bases between them.